This T cell receptor (beta chain) emerged from a study of PD-1 blockade in classical Hodgkin lymphoma. Sequencing was performed with immunoSEQ multiplex PCR; in TCRdb, only in-frame clones are kept and a portion is missing. The sample holds approximately 100,000 clones, about 89% seen once. Details on this clone: The antigen is undetermined.

Study outcomes and limitations: The study found that TCR diversity rose significantly by C4D1 in CD4+ but not CD8+ cells. Compared with healthy donors, newly diagnosed patients reportedly showed lower baseline TCR diversity. Complete responders' diversity at baseline resembled that of newly diagnosed patients.

V lost 6 bases, J lost 0 bases, and 4 bases stayed unmatched. This CDR3 is 14 amino acids long. The germline gives CDR1 MNHEY, CDR2 SMNVEV (reference sequence). There was relapse after autologous stem cell transplantation in every patient, and there was variation in brentuximab vedotin exposure. The best responses consisted of complete response, partial response or progressive disease. V and J are TRBV27 and TRBJ2-5, with 7 positions matching TRBD2. This sample comprised peripheral blood mononuclear cells (PBMCs), obtained before the second cycle of nivolumab. The clonotype comes from a human donor with classical Hodgkin lymphoma. CDR3 residues: CASSLLAHQETQYF. CDR3 DNA sequence: TGTGCCAGCAGCCTACTAGCGCACCAAGAGACCCAGTACTTC.